This T cell receptor (beta chain) was sequenced during a study of vaccination and CD4 T cells after COVID-19. Study results and limitations: Relatively few convalescent patients and no early post-infection timepoints were analyzed.

The CDR3 sequence is 13 residues long. Germline CDR1 DFQATT, CDR2 SNEGSKA (reference sequence). V was cut by 3 bases and J by 4 bases, with 13 bases left in between. Cultured CD4+ T-cell DNA underwent Oncomine TCR Beta short-read sequencing. Via MiXCR, TCRdb re-called the PCR reads, giving one row per CDR3 protein. The sample lists about 24,000 distinct CDR3 sequences; less than 40% were seen once. Only a few counts were recorded for this clonotype. Its antigen is as yet unknown. Time point specified: late sampling 161 to 241 days after vaccination in a few convalescent patients. Sample treatment: approximately 11-day PBMC culture with coronavirus spike peptide pools or control peptides (ViraFEST assay). Cells received half-medium changes with fresh IL-2 medium on days 3 and 7. The authors isolated CD4+ T cells by negative selection after nine to eleven days of culture.

This sequence was found in a human donor who had recovered from COVID-19. Sequenced material: CD4+ T cells from blood, cultured in vitro, taken about 7 months after SARS-CoV-2 vaccination. The gene calls are TRBV20-1 and TRBJ2-7; D assignment may be TRBD1 or TRBD2 (5 bases each). The CDR3 nucleotides read TGCAGTGCTAGCCCCGGGACCGCGTACGAGCAGTACTTC. The encoded protein is CSASPGTAYEQYF.